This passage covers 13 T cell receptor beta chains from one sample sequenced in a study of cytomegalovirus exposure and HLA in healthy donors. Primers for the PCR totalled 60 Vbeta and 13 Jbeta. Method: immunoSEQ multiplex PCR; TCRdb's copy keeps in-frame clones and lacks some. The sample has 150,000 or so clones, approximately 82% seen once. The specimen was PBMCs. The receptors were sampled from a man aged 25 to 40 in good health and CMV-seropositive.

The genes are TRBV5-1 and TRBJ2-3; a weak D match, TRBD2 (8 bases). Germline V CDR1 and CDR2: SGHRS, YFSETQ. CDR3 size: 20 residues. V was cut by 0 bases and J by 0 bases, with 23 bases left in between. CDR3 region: CASSLAGRGRIGTSTDTQYF. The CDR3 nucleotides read TGCGCCAGCAGCTTGGCCGGGAGGGGGCGGATAGGTACTAGCACAGATACGCAGTATTTT.

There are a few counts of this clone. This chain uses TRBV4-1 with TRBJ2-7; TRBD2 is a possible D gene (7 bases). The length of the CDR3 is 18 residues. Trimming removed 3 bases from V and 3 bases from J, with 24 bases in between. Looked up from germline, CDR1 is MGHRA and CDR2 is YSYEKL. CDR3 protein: CASSHTSGGALADYEQYF. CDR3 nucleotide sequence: TGCGCCAGCAGCCATACCTCTGGGGGGGCTCTAGCGGACTACGAGCAGTACTTC.

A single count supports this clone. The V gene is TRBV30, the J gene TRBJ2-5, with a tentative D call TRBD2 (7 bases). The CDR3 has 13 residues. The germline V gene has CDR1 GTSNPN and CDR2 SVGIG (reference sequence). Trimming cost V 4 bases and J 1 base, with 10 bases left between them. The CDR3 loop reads CAWTRGAQETQYF. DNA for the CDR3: TGTGCCTGGACCCGGGGGGCCCAAGAGACCCAGTACTTC.

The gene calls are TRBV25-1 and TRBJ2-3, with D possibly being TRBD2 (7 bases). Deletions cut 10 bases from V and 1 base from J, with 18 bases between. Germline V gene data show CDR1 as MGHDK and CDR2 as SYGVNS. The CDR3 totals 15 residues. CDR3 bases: TGTGCCACCAAGGTGGGGGGGGCCGGCACAGATACGCAGTATTTT. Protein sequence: CATKVGGAGTDTQYF.

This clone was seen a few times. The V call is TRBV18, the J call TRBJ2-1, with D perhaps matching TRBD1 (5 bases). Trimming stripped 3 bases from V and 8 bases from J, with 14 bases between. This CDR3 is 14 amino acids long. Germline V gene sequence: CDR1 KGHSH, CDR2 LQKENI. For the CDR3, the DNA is TGTGCCAGCTCACCGGCAGGGTCTGGGGATGAGCAGTTCTTC. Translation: CASSPAGSGDEQFF.

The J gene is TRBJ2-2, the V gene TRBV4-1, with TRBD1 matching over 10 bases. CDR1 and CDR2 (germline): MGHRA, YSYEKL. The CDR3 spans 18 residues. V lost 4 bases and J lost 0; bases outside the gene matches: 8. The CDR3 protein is CASSPRGQGRTNTGELFF. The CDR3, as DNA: TGCGCCAGCAGCCCCCGGGGACAGGGGAGGACGAACACCGGGGAGCTGTTTTTT.

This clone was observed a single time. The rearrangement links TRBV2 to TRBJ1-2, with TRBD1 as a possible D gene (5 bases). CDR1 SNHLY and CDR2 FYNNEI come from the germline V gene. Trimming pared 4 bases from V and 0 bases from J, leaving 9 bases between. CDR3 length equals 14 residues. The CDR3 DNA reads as TGTGCCAGCAGTGGTCAGGGTTCTAACTATGGCTACACCTTC. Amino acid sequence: CASSGQGSNYGYTF. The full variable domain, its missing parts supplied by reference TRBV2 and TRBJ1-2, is EPEVTQTPSHQVTQMGQEVILRCVPISNHLYFYWYRQILGQKVEFLVSFYNNEISEKSEIFDDQFSVERPDGSNFTLKIRSTKLEDSAMYFCASSGQGSNYGYTFGSGTRLTVV.

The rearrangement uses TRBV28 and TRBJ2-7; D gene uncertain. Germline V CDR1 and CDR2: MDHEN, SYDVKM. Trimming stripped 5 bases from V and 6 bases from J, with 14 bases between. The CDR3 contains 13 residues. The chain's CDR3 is CASSPTTTSEQYF. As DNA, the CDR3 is TGTGCCAGCAGTCCTACTACGACCTCCGAGCAGTACTTC.

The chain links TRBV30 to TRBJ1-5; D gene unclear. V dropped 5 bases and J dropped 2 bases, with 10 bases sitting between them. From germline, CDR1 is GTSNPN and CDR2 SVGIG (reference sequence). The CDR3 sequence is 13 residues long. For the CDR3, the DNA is TGTGCCTGGTCAGCCCGGGGCAATCAGCCCCAGCATTTT. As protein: CAWSARGNQPQHF.

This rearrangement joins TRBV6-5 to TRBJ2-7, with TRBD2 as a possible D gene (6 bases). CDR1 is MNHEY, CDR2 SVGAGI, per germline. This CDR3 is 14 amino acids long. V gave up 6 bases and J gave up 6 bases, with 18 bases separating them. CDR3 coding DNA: TGTGCCAGCAGCCTAAAGGGCGGGATAGGCGAGCAGTACTTC. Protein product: CASSLKGGIGEQYF.

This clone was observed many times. This CDR3 reads CASSVTGDPNEKLFF. CDR3 coding DNA: TGTGCCAGCAGTGTGACAGGGGACCCTAATGAAAAACTGTTTTTT. This rearrangement joins TRBV28 to TRBJ1-4, with 8 bases aligning to TRBD1. Unmatched junction bases numbered 5, after V lost 5 bases and J lost 3 bases. CDR1 and CDR2 from the germline V gene are MDHEN and SYDVKM. CDR3 size: 15 residues. Filled out from reference TRBV28 and TRBJ1-4, the complete variable domain reads DVKVTQSSRYLVKRTGEKVFLECVQDMDHENMFWYRQDPGLGLRLIYFSYDVKMKEKGDIPEGYSVSREKKERFSLILESASTNQTSMYLCASSVTGDPNEKLFFGSGTQLSVL.

CDR3 in DNA: TGTGCCAGCTCAACTACAGGGACAGGGCCTTACGAGCAGTACTTC. Translation: CASSTTGTGPYEQYF. The chain combines TRBV18 with TRBJ2-7; 9 bases line up with TRBD1. CDR3 length: 15 residues. Germline V gives CDR1 KGHSH, CDR2 LQKENI. Trimming cost V 5 bases and J 4 bases; bases outside gene matches: 9.

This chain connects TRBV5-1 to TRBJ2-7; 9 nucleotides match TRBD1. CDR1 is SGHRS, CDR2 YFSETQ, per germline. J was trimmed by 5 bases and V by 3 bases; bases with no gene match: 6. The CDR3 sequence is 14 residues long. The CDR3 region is CASSWGDREHEQYF. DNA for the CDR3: TGCGCCAGCAGCTGGGGGGACAGGGAGCACGAGCAGTACTTC.